These 2 T cell receptor beta chains were sequenced from one sample in a study of blood T cell repertoires in COVID-19 (TCRdb year 2020). Receptor libraries were prepared by the immunoSEQ multiplex PCR assay. Here the immuneACCESS table is served through TCRdb, limited to in-frame sequences with V and J called. Missing clones are a known gap in these copies; in checked studies unresolved V genes cover under half, and the rest lacks a known reason. The sample table shows 75,000 to 80,000 clones, and 88% are seen once. The ten largest clones capture 7% to 10% of the sample. The sequenced sample consisted of peripheral blood. The receptors were gathered from a human donor in a cohort sampled during active COVID-19.

Only one count was recorded for this clone. The rearrangement joins TRBV7-8 to TRBJ1-2; 8 positions match TRBD1. Germline-derived CDR1 and CDR2 are SGHVS and FQNEAQ. The CDR3 is 13 residues long. Losses at the gene ends were 4 bases for V and 8 bases for J; bases not matched to a gene: 6. The CDR3 DNA is TGTGCCAGCAGCTCGGCCAGACAGGGGGGCTACACCTTC. It specifies CASSSARQGGYTF.

The rearrangement uses TRBV11-3 and TRBJ1-1, with D perhaps matching TRBD1 (6 bases). The CDR3 runs 13 residues. Germline V gene lookup returns CDR1 SGHNT and CDR2 YENEEA. The V end was cut by 5 bases, the J end by 2 bases, with 9 bases between. The CDR3 DNA reads as TGTGCCAGCAGCCAGACAGGAAACACTGAAGCTTTCTTT. This codes for CASSQTGNTEAFF. The full variable domain, its missing parts supplied by reference TRBV11-3 and TRBJ1-1, is EAGVVQSPRYKIIEKKQPVAFWCNPISGHNTLYWYLQNLGQGPELLIRYENEEAVDDSQLPKDRFSAERLKGVDSTLKIQPAELGDSAVYLCASSQTGNTEAFFGQGTRLTVV.